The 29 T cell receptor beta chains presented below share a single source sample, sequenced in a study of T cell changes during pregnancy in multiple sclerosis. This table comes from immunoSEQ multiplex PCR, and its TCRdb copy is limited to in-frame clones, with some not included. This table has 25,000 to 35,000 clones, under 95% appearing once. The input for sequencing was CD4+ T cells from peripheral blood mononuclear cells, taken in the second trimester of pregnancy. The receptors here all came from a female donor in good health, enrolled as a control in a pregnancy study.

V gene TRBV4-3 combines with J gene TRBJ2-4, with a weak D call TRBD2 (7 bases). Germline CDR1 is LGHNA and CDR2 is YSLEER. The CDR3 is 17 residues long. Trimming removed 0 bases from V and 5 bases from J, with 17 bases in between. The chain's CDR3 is CASSQDLWEGEENIQYF. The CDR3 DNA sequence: TGCGCCAGCAGCCAAGATCTTTGGGAGGGGGAGGAAAACATTCAGTACTTC.

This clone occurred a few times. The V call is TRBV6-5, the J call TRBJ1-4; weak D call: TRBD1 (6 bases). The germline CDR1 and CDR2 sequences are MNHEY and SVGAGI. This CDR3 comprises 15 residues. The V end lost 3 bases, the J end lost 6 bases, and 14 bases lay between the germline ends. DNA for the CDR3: TGTGCCAGCAGTTATTCGTGGGGGCGGGATGAAAAACTGTTTTTT. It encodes CASSYSWGRDEKLFF.

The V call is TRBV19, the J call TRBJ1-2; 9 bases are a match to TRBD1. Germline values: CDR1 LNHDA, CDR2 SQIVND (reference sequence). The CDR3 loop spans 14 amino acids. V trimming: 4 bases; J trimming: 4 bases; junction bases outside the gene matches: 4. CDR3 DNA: TGTGCCAGTAGTACCACGACAGGGGGCTATGGCTACACCTTC. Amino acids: CASSTTTGGYGYTF.

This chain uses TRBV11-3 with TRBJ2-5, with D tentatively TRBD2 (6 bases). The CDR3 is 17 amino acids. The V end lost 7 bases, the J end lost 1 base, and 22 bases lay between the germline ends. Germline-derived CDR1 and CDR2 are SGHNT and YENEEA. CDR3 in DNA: TGTGCCAGCACCGAGGGGTTAGGCGCGGGGTCCCAAGAGACCCAGTACTTC. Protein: CASTEGLGAGSQETQYF.

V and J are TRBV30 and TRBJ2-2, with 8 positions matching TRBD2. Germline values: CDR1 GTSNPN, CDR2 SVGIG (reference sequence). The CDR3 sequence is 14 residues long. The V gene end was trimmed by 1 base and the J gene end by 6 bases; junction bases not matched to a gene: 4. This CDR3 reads CAWSGGTRAGELFF. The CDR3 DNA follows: TGTGCCTGGAGTGGTGGGACTAGGGCCGGGGAGCTGTTTTTT.

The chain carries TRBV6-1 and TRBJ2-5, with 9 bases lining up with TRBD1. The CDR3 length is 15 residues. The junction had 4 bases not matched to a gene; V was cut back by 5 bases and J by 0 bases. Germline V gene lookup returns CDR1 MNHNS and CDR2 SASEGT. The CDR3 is CASSWGDRDQETQYF. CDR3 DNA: TGTGCCAGCAGTTGGGGGGACAGGGACCAAGAGACCCAGTACTTC.

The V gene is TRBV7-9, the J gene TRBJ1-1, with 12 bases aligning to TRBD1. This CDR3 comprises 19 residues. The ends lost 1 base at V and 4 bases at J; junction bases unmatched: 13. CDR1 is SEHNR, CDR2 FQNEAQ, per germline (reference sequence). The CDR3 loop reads CASSLEFYWGQGAGTEAFF. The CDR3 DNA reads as TGTGCCAGCAGCTTAGAATTTTATTGGGGACAGGGGGCAGGCACTGAAGCTTTCTTT.

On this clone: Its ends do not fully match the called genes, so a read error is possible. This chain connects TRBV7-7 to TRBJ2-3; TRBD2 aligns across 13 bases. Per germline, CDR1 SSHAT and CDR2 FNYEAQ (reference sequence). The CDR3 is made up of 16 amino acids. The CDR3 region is CASSETSGGATDTQYF. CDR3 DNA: TGTGCTAGCAGCGAAACTAGCGGGGGGGCGACAGATACGCAGTATTTT.

The CDR3: CASSFLSGFNEKLFF. CDR3 in DNA: TGTGCCAGCAGCTTCCTATCGGGTTTTAATGAAAAACTGTTTTTT. The V gene is TRBV5-6, the J gene TRBJ1-4; D not resolved. The CDR3 has 15 residues. V was cut by 2 bases and J by 4 bases, with 12 bases left in between. CDR1 and CDR2 (germline): SGHDT, YYEEEE.

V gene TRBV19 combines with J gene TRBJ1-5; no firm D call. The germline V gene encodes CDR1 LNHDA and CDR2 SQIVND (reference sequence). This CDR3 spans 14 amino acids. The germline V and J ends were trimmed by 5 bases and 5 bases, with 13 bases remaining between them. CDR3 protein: CASSAYSLHQPQHF. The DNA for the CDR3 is TGTGCCAGTAGTGCCTACAGCTTACATCAGCCCCAGCATTTT.

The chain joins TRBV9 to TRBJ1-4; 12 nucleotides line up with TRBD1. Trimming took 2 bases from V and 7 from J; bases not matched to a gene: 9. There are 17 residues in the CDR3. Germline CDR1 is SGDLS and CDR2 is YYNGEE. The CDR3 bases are TGTGCCAGCAGCGTCGGGACAGGGGGCGCAGGGGGTGAAAAACTGTTTTTT. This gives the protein CASSVGTGGAGGEKLFF.

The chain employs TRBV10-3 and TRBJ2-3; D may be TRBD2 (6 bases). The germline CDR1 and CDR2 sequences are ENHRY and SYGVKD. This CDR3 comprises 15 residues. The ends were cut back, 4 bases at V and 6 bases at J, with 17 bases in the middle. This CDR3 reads CAISGGRDSSDTQYF. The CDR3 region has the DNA TGTGCCATCAGTGGAGGGCGGGATAGCTCGGATACGCAGTATTTT.

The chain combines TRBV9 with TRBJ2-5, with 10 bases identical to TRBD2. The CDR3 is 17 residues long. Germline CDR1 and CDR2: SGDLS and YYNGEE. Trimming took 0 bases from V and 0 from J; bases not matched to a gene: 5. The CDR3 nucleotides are TGTGCCAGCAGCGTAGATGGAGCGGGGGGGTACCAAGAGACCCAGTACTTC. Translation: CASSVDGAGGYQETQYF. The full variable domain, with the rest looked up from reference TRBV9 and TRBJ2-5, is DSGVTQTPKHLITATGQRVTLRCSPRSGDLSVYWYQQSLDQGLQFLIQYYNGEERAKGNILERFSAQQFPDLHSELNLSSLELGDSALYFCASSVDGAGGYQETQYFGPGTRLLVL.

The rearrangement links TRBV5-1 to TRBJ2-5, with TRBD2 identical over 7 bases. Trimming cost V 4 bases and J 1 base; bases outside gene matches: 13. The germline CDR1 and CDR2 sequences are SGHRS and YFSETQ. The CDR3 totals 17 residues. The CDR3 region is CASSPSPRTSGQETQYF. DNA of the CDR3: TGCGCCAGCAGCCCTTCCCCGAGGACTAGTGGCCAAGAGACCCAGTACTTC.

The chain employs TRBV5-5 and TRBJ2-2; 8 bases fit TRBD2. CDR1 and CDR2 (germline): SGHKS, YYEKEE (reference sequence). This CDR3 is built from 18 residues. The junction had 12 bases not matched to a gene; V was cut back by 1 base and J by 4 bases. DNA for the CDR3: TGTGCCAGCAGCTTGCGGGGGACTAGAGGACTTTCCACCGGGGAGCTGTTTTTT. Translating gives CASSLRGTRGLSTGELFF.

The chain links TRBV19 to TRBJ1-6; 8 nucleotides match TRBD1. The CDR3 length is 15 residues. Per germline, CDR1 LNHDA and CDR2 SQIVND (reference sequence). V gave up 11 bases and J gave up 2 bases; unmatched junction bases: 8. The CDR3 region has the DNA TGTGCCTCCCACCCAGGGGGCGCCTATAATTCACCCCTCCACTTT. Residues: CASHPGGAYNSPLHF.

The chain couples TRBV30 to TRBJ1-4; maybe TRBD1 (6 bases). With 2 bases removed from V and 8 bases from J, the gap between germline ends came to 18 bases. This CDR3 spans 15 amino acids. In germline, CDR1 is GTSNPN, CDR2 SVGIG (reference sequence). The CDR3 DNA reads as TGTGCCTGGAGTTCTCTGGGGGGGCCCGACGAAAAACTGTTTTTT. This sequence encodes CAWSSLGGPDEKLFF.

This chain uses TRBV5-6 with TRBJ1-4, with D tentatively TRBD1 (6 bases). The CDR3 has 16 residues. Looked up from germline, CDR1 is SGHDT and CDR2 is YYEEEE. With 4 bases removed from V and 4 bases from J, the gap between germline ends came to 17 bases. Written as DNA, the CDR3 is TGTGCCAGCAGCACCTACAGGGTACGGATTAATGAAAAACTGTTTTTT. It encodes CASSTYRVRINEKLFF.

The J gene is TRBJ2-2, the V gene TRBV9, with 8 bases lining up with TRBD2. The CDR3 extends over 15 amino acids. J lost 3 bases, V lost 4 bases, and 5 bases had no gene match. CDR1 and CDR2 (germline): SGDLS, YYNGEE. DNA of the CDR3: TGTGCCAGCAGCTACGGGGGGGCTTACACCGGGGAGCTGTTTTTT. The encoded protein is CASSYGGAYTGELFF.

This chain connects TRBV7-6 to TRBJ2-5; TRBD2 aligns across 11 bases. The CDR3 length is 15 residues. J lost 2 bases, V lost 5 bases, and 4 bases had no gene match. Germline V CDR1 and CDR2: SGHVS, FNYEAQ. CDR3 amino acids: CASSHRLAGQETQYF. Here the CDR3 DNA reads TGTGCCAGCAGCCACCGACTAGCGGGGCAAGAGACCCAGTACTTC.

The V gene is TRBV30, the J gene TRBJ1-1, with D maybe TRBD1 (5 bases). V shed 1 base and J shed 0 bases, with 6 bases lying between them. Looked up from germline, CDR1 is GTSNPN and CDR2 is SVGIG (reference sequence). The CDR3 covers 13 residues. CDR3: CAWSGQMNTEAFF. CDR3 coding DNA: TGTGCCTGGAGTGGACAGATGAACACTGAAGCTTTCTTT. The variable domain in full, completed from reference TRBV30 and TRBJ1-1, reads SQTIHQWPATLVQPVGSPLSLECTVEGTSNPNLYWYRQAAGRGLQLLFYSVGIGQISSEVPQNLSASRPQDRQFILSSKKLLLSDSGFYLCAWSGQMNTEAFFGQGTRLTVV.

The CDR3 protein is CASSHDEAGAYNEQFF. In nucleotides, the CDR3 is TGCGCCAGCAGCCATGACGAGGCAGGGGCCTACAATGAGCAGTTCTTC. This chain connects TRBV4-1 to TRBJ2-1; possible D gene TRBD1, 6 bases. V gave up 3 bases and J gave up 2 bases, with 14 bases separating them. The CDR3 extends over 16 amino acids. Germline V gives CDR1 MGHRA, CDR2 YSYEKL.

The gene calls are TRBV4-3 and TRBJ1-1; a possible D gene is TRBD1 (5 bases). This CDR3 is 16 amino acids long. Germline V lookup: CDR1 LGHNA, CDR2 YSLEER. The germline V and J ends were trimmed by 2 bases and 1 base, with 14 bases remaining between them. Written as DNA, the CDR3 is TGCGCCAGCAGCCAATCGCTCGCAGGGCAGAACACTGAAGCTTTCTTT. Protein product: CASSQSLAGQNTEAFF.

The CDR3 bases are TGTGCCTGGAGGCCTATTTACGAGCAGTACTTC. Its protein is CAWRPIYEQYF. The chain recombines TRBV30 with TRBJ2-7; D unresolved. Germline lookup yields CDR1 GTSNPN and CDR2 SVGIG (reference sequence). The V gene lost 3 bases and the J gene lost 4 bases, with 7 bases spanning the gap. CDR3 length equals 11 residues.

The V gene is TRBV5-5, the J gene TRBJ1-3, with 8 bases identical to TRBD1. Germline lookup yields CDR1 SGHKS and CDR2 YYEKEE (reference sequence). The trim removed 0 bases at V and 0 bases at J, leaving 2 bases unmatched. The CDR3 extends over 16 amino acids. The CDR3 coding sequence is TGTGCCAGCAGCTTGGGACAGGGGATCTCTGGAAACACCATATATTTT. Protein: CASSLGQGISGNTIYF.

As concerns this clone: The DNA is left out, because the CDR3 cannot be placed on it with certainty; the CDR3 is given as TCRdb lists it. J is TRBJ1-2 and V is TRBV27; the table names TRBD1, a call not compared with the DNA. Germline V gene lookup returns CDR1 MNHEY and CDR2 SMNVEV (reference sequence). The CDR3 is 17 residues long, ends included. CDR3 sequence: CASSSSTEPWKVYGYTF.

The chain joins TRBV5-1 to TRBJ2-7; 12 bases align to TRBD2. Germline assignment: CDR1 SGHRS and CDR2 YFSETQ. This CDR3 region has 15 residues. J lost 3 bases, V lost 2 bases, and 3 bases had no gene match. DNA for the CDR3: TGCGCCAGCAGCTTACTAGCGGGGGGCCTCTACGAGCAGTACTTC. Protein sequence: CASSLLAGGLYEQYF. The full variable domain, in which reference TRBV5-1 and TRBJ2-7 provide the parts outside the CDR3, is KAGVTQTPRYLIKTRGQQVTLSCSPISGHRSVSWYQQTPGQGLQFLFEYFSETQRNKGNFPGRFSGRQFSNSRSEMNVSTLELGDSALYLCASSLLAGGLYEQYFGPGTRLTVT.

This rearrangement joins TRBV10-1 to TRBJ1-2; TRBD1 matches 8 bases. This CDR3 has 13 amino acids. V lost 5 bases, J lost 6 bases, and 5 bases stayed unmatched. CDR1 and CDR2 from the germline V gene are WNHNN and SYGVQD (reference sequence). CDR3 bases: TGCGCCAGCAGTAGTGGACAGGGTGATGGCTACACCTTC. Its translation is CASSSGQGDGYTF.

CDR3 residues: CASSGQGARNEQFF. The CDR3 DNA sequence: TGTGCCAGCAGTGGGCAGGGGGCGCGGAATGAGCAGTTCTTC. The chain combines TRBV2 with TRBJ2-1; the match to TRBD1 covers 8 bases. This CDR3 spans 14 amino acids. Germline lookup yields CDR1 SNHLY and CDR2 FYNNEI. Unmatched junction bases numbered 6, after V lost 4 bases and J lost 7 bases. The full variable domain, rest sourced from reference TRBV2 and TRBJ2-1, is EPEVTQTPSHQVTQMGQEVILRCVPISNHLYFYWYRQILGQKVEFLVSFYNNEISEKSEIFDDQFSVERPDGSNFTLKIRSTKLEDSAMYFCASSGQGARNEQFFGPGTRLTVL.